This T cell receptor (beta chain) was documented in a study of spatial heterogeneity in lung cancer. About the study: Tumor regions showed TCR transcript counts that correlated strongly with a T cell module score from matched bulk RNA-seq. Overall study results and limits: Tumoral mutation counts were tracked by counts of expanded intratumoral alpha and beta TCRs.

TCR cDNA molecules each had a unique molecular identifier. MiXCR, run by TCRdb on the 5' RACE reads, gives a single entry per CDR3 protein. The sample shows approximately 7,000 distinct CDR3 sequences, approximately 20% of them seen only once. Time point reported: sample taken at primary tumor resection. Within the sample, this clonotype is medium-sized. Its antigen is undetermined. Per germline, CDR1 SQVTM and CDR2 ANQGSEA. This CDR3 is 13 amino acids long. V lost 7 bases to trimming and J lost 1 base; unmatched junction nucleotides: 5. The rearrangement uses TRBV29-1 and TRBJ2-3; TRBD2 matches at 7 bases. Sequences were derived from lung tumor tissue, sampled at surgery. This clonotype was obtained from a female donor with early-stage non-small cell lung cancer. CDR3 bases: TGCAGCGGACGACTAGCCGGCACAGATACGCAGTATTTT. Translated: CSGRLAGTDTQYF.